These T cell receptor beta chains were read from a single sample in a study of tumor-infiltrating lymphocytes in primary liver carcinoma. TCRdb passed the multiplex PCR reads through MiXCR, listing each CDR3 protein once. The sample has approximately 92,000 distinct CDR3 sequences, just over 65% seen once. Specimen: tumor-adjacent normal liver tissue. The receptors originated from a man aged 40-49 years with primary liver carcinoma and hepatitis B virus infection. The conserved cysteine and the conserved F or W are not part of the CDR3 here. The size entry is marked missing in some rows and otherwise reads once, few, many or a size class.

v_gene	j_gene	abundance	CDR3aa
TRBV5-1	TRBJ2-1	NA	ASSLMLNEGEQF
TRBV6-1	TRBJ1-5	NA	ASTIWTGGVSNQPQH
TRBV9	TRBJ2-1	few	ASSVQGGDEQF
TRBV11-2	TRBJ2-1	many	ASSSRTSVYNEQF
TRBV6-1	TRBJ2-3	NA	ASGGQQDTDTPY
TRBV4-1	TRBJ2-5	NA	ASSHTFGDADQGTQY
TRBV11-1	TRBJ2-3	NA	ASTYRTSSDTQY
TRBV7-9	NA	NA	ASSPTPSSLSYEQF
TRBV4-1	TRBJ1-6	medium-sized	ASSQVQGLNSPLH
TRBV12-3/TRBV12-4	TRBJ1-2	once	ASSSQGDRGPGYP
TRBV11-2	TRBJ2-3	NA	AISLGTSIQTDTQY
TRBV6-6	TRBJ1-1	many	ASSQDRGAF
TRBV11-2	TRBJ2-7	NA	ASRRSSYVQY
TRBV29-1	TRBJ2-7	NA	SVEKASGYEQY
TRBV11-2	TRBJ2-1	NA	ANSPKRGREGQISYNEQF
TRBV28	TRBJ2-5	NA	ASTDRRTSGETQY
TRBV14	TRBJ2-2	many	ASATTGAGELF
TRBV11-1	TRBJ2-7	NA	TSSVNRGDHEQY
TRBV4-1	TRBJ2-7	NA	ASTFTSGYFSTYEQY
TRBV6-5	TRBJ2-2	NA	GSSLQNTGELF
TRBV6-6	TRBJ2-1	NA	ASSYRHGEQL
TRBV12-3/TRBV12-4	TRBJ1-1	many	ASSLTGGNTEAF
TRBV12-3/TRBV12-4	TRBJ2-2	NA	VSSRPLTNTGELF
TRBV7-8	TRBJ2-1	NA	ASSLGTMSSYNEQF
TRBV7-9	TRBJ2-2	NA	ASSFPSGSNTGELF
TRBV11-2	TRBJ1-1	few	ASSTDSTEAF
TRBV11-1	TRBJ2-2	NA	TSSLLARGELF
TRBV11-2	TRBJ2-7	NA	ASSVTSGSLYEQC
TRBV5-5	TRBJ2-4	NA	ASSLGVDIQY
TRBV27	TRBJ2-7	NA	ASNPWQGANEQY
TRBV11-2	TRBJ2-3	NA	VSTPSGTGSTDTQY
TRBV11-1	TRBJ2-3	once	ASSMGLAWTDTQY
TRBV11-2	TRBJ2-7	NA	TSSLEGGSSYEEY
TRBV29-1	TRBJ2-1	NA	SGVGLNEQF
TRBV7-9	TRBJ2-3	NA	ASSTGLFTDTQY
TRBV5-1	TRBJ2-5	NA	ASSPAPKETQY
TRBV11-2	TRBJ2-7	NA	ASGLFEGISDEQY
TRBV11-3	TRBJ2-1	NA	ASSLEWAGWPMF
TRBV5-1	TRBJ1-5	few	ASSLEGKDQPQH
TRBV6-1	TRBJ2-1	many	ASSERAYAGPLQAQF
TRBV11-2	TRBJ2-2	NA	ASNPRLAGINTGELF
TRBV5-6	TRBJ2-1	NA	ASSTGWISYNEHF
TRBV11-1	TRBJ1-2	NA	ASSSGQYHGYT